Listed below are T cell receptor beta chains from one sample, sequenced in a study of blood T cell repertoires in COVID-19. The method was immunoSEQ multiplex PCR; TCRdb's version includes in-frame clones alone and lacks a portion of them. The sample has approximately 52,000 clones, 75% to 95% seen once. Source material: peripheral blood. The source of these receptors is a man between 50 and 59 years old with acute or convalescent COVID-19. The conserved cysteine and the conserved F or W are not part of the CDR3 here. The order of the fields is V gene, J gene, clone size, CDR3 protein. Clone size appears in some rows only: once, few, many, or a class for an expanded clone.

TRBV11-2,TRBJ1-5,-,ASSPVAGGGQPQH
TRBV5-1,TRBJ1-1,-,ASSRYPGVNTEAF
TRBV13,TRBJ2-3,-,ASSAVWRTDTQY
TRBV19,TRBJ1-5,few,ASSVLGQGNNQPQH
TRBV30,TRBJ1-2,-,AWRIGTGYGYT
TRBV28,TRBJ2-7,-,ASTGQVTYEQY
TRBV6-5,TRBJ1-1,-,ASRTVNTEAF
TRBV12-3/TRBV12-4,TRBJ1-2,-,ASSLQGPHGYT
TRBV10-3,TRBJ1-2,-,AISAFEGRKDNYGYT
TRBV5-1,TRBJ2-3,-,ASRRQPGQSTDTQY
TRBV11-2,TRBJ1-3,once,ASSRRLLYREGGNTIY